This TCR beta chain was captured in a study of blood T cell repertoires in COVID-19. Overall study context: COVID-19 samples from acute and convalescent phases originated in the United States, Italy and Spain. Sources were T cells, B-cell-depleted T cells, or PBMCs; the material itself was cDNA or gDNA.

Original methodology: For nucleated cells, counts were estimated from reference gene primer amplification. Clones were sequenced by immunoSEQ multiplex PCR, and TCRdb holds only the in-frame ones, with some missing. V, J and clone size derive from that table, while D and trimming were established from the DNA sequence. Among about 49,000 clones listed, about 85% were seen once. This CDR3 has 14 residues. Germline CDR1 reads SNHLY; CDR2 reads FYNNEI. V was pared by 1 base and J by 0 bases, with 6 bases between. The chain carries TRBV2 and TRBJ1-1, with a weak D call TRBD1 (5 bases). Specimen: peripheral blood. The sequence was collected from a middle-aged man with active COVID-19. CDR3 coding DNA: TGTGCCAGCAGTGAAGGGACACTGAACACTGAAGCTTTCTTT. It specifies CASSEGTLNTEAFF.